Presented here are 26 T cell receptor beta chains from one specimen sequenced in a study of T cell repertoires in cytomegalovirus infection. TCRdb re-derived calls from the reads in MiXCR, one entry per CDR3 protein. Among around 130,000 distinct CDR3 sequences listed, approximately 24% were seen once. No antigen has been identified for these receptors. Sequencing was done on a sample of PBMCs, sequenced either directly or after in vitro stimulation (not recorded which). Receptors originate from a human donor in good health (CMV status not recorded). Some clones in this sample may be carry-over from other donors' samples.

This clonotype was counted ten times or more. The genes are TRBV7-2 and TRBJ2-1, with TRBD2 matching over 11 bases. V lost 4 bases to trimming and J lost 4 bases; unmatched junction nucleotides: 6. Germline V gene sequence: CDR1 SGHTA, CDR2 FQGNSA. The CDR3 consists of 16 residues. The CDR3 is CASSWLAGGAYNEQFF. The CDR3 DNA sequence: TGTGCCAGCAGCTGGTTAGCGGGAGGGGCGTACAATGAGCAGTTCTTC.

This clonotype showed up just a few times. The V gene is TRBV7-9, the J gene TRBJ1-1; maybe TRBD1 (6 bases). The CDR3 sequence is 14 residues long. Germline CDR1 SEHNR, CDR2 FQNEAQ (reference sequence). The V end lost 2 bases, the J end lost 4 bases, and 11 bases lay between the germline ends. The CDR3 DNA follows: TGTGCCAGCAGCTTAAGCACAGGGCGCACTGAAGCTTTCTTT. This gives the protein CASSLSTGRTEAFF.

As for this clonotype: This sequence may be a read error, since a much larger clone differs from it by one base. The rearrangement links TRBV27 to TRBJ2-2, with D unresolved. Looked up from germline, CDR1 is MNHEY and CDR2 is SMNVEV (reference sequence). CDR3 length: 11 residues. The V end was cut by 6 bases, the J end by 4 bases, with 3 bases between. The CDR3 bases are TGTGCCAGCAGATTCACCGGGGAGCTGTTTTTT. It codes for CASRFTGELFF.

The DNA of the CDR3 is TGTGCCTGGAGTGTTCTTCCTAACTATGGCTACACCTTC. Encoded protein: CAWSVLPNYGYTF. J is TRBJ1-2 and V is TRBV30; D is unclear. The CDR3 is made up of 13 amino acids. V was pared by 0 bases and J by 0 bases, with 5 bases between. The germline V gene has CDR1 GTSNPN and CDR2 SVGIG (reference sequence).

This clonotype was counted many times. The chain is built from TRBV24-1 and TRBJ2-1; 10 nucleotides line up with TRBD2. The CDR3 is made up of 17 amino acids. With 4 bases clipped from V and 5 bases from J, the junction kept 10 bases outside the gene matches. Germline assignment: CDR1 KGHDR and CDR2 SFDVKD. CDR3 in amino acids: CATSETFSSGSDNEQFF. DNA for the CDR3: TGTGCCACCAGTGAAACCTTTTCTAGCGGGAGCGACAATGAGCAGTTCTTC.

This clonotype was seen only a few times. The rearrangement uses TRBV2 and TRBJ2-5; 7 positions agree with TRBD2. The V segment lost 6 bases and the J segment 4 bases; nucleotides outside the gene matches: 5. Germline values: CDR1 SNHLY, CDR2 FYNNEI. The CDR3 has 13 amino acids. DNA of the CDR3: TGTGCCAGCAGAGAGACTAGCCGAGAGACCCAGTACTTC. Amino acid sequence: CASRETSRETQYF.

This clonotype was detected ten times or more. The chain uses TRBV27 and TRBJ1-4, with D tentatively TRBD1 (6 bases). Germline V CDR1 and CDR2: MNHEY, SMNVEV (reference sequence). CDR3 length equals 14 residues. V was trimmed by 1 base and J by 7 bases, leaving 10 bases between them. The CDR3 here is CASSLLQGGEKLFF. The CDR3, as DNA: TGTGCCAGCAGTTTATTACAGGGAGGTGAAAAACTGTTTTTT.

This chain joins TRBV11-3 and TRBJ2-1; weak D call: TRBD2 (5 bases). The germline V gene encodes CDR1 SGHNT and CDR2 YENEEA. V was pared by 10 bases and J by 0 bases, with 13 bases between. This CDR3 contains 14 residues. The CDR3: CAIGGGRSYNEQFF. The CDR3 DNA follows: TGTGCCATCGGAGGCGGGCGCTCCTACAATGAGCAGTTCTTC.

This chain links TRBV24-1 with TRBJ1-5; 7 bases fit TRBD1. The V segment lost 4 bases and the J segment 4 bases; nucleotides outside the gene matches: 6. CDR1 KGHDR and CDR2 SFDVKD come from the germline V gene. The CDR3 spans 15 residues. CDR3 sequence reads: CATSDRGQQNQPQHF. CDR3 bases: TGTGCCACCAGTGACCGGGGACAGCAGAATCAGCCCCAGCATTTT.

This clonotype occurred a few times. The chain employs TRBV6-6 and TRBJ1-2, with TRBD1 identical over 7 bases. Germline CDR1 is MNHNY and CDR2 is SVGAGI (reference sequence). V shed 2 bases, J shed 6 bases, and the junction held 6 bases outside the gene matches. This CDR3 has 14 residues. CDR3 DNA: TGTGCCAGCAGTTACCTAACAGGGGAAGATGGCTACACCTTC. It encodes CASSYLTGEDGYTF.

The CDR3 is CSVEIGSPQYF. CDR3 coding DNA: TGCAGCGTTGAAATCGGCTCCCCGCAGTATTTT. The gene calls are TRBV29-1 and TRBJ2-3; D gene ambiguous. Trimming shortened V by 2 bases and J by 10 bases, and 10 bases separated the two germline ends. The CDR3 extends over 11 amino acids. The germline CDR1 and CDR2 sequences are SQVTM and ANQGSEA.

The J gene is TRBJ1-1, the V gene TRBV6-5; D remains unclear. Germline CDR1 reads MNHEY; CDR2 reads SVGAGI. V was pared by 7 bases and J by 4 bases, with 25 bases between. The CDR3 loop spans 17 amino acids. The CDR3 DNA is TGTGCCAGCACCACAACTAACTCACAAAGGGTTGGCACTGAAGCTTTCTTT. It translates to CASTTTNSQRVGTEAFF.

This clonotype has a handful of counts. This rearrangement joins TRBV4-1 to TRBJ1-2; D uncertain. This CDR3 is built from 14 residues. The germline gives CDR1 MGHRA, CDR2 YSYEKL. The V end was cut by 1 base, the J end by 8 bases, with 14 bases between. The CDR3 reads CASSQGLVIRGYTF. The CDR3 nucleotides read TGCGCCAGCAGCCAAGGGTTGGTCATTAGAGGCTACACCTTC.

This clonotype showed up many times. This chain joins TRBV7-3 and TRBJ2-1; 8 bases map to TRBD2. Germline CDR1 is SGHTA and CDR2 is FQGTGA. Losses at the gene ends were 5 bases for V and 1 base for J; bases not matched to a gene: 4. The CDR3 has 15 residues. The CDR3 protein is CASSASGGSYNEQFF. CDR3 bases: TGTGCCAGCAGCGCCTCGGGGGGGTCCTACAATGAGCAGTTCTTC. Drawing the rest from reference TRBV7-3 and TRBJ2-1, the complete variable domain is GAGVSQTPSNKVTEKGKYVELRCDPISGHTALYWYRQSLGQGPEFLIYFQGTGAADDSGLPNDRFFAVRPEGSVSTLKIQRTERGDSAVYLCASSASGGSYNEQFFGPGTRLTVL.

This clonotype has at least ten counts. The J gene is TRBJ2-3, the V gene TRBV7-9; the D is unclear. CDR3 length: 14 residues. Trimming pared 5 bases from V and 3 bases from J, leaving 12 bases between. The germline V gene encodes CDR1 SEHNR and CDR2 FQNEAQ (reference sequence). This CDR3 reads CASSRRSGTDTQYF. DNA for the CDR3: TGTGCCAGCAGCCGAAGAAGTGGGACAGATACGCAGTATTTT. Variable domain in full (rest from reference TRBV7-9 and TRBJ2-3): DTGVSQNPRHKITKRGQNVTFRCDPISEHNRLYWYRQTLGQGPEFLTYFQNEAQLEKSRLLSDRFSAERPKGSFSTLEIQRTEQGDSAMYLCASSRRSGTDTQYFGPGTRLTVL.

The CDR3 sequence is CASGRRGDTF. In nucleotides, the CDR3 is TGTGCCAGCGGTAGAAGGGGGGACACCTTC. V gene TRBV9 combines with J gene TRBJ1-2; TRBD1 might be the D (6 bases). Trimming pared 7 bases from V and 12 bases from J, leaving 13 bases between. This CDR3 is built from 10 residues. The germline V gene has CDR1 SGDLS and CDR2 YYNGEE. The full variable domain, rest sourced from reference TRBV9 and TRBJ1-2, is DSGVTQTPKHLITATGQRVTLRCSPRSGDLSVYWYQQSLDQGLQFLIQYYNGEERAKGNILERFSAQQFPDLHSELNLSSLELGDSALYFCASGRRGDTFGSGTRLTVV.

This clonotype was seen at least ten times. The chain joins TRBV12-3 or TRBV12-4 to TRBJ2-1; 8 nucleotides agree with TRBD2. With V trimmed by 5 bases and J by 7 bases, 16 bases remained unmatched. This CDR3 is 17 amino acids long. The chain's CDR3 is CASSPGLGELGGNEQFF. CDR3 sequence (DNA): TGTGCCAGCAGTCCGGGACTAGGAGAGTTGGGGGGGAATGAGCAGTTCTTC.

This clonotype was seen only a few times. The chain couples TRBV9 to TRBJ2-5; D gene uncertain. Germline assignment: CDR1 SGDLS and CDR2 YYNGEE. The V end was cut by 0 bases, the J end by 5 bases, with 8 bases between. This CDR3 contains 13 residues. CDR3 loop: CASSVGSAETQYF. The CDR3 DNA sequence: TGTGCCAGCAGCGTAGGATCGGCGGAGACCCAGTACTTC.

The chain recombines TRBV12-3 or TRBV12-4 with TRBJ2-1; D is uncertain. This CDR3 spans 10 amino acids. Trimming left V 4 bases short and J 8 bases short, with 3 bases between. The CDR3 reads CASSYHEQFF. The CDR3 coding sequence is TGTGCCAGCAGTTACCATGAGCAGTTCTTC.

This clonotype was seen only a few times. The CDR3 protein is CASQGLNNEQFF. The CDR3, as DNA: TGCGCCAGCCAGGGACTAAACAATGAGCAGTTCTTC. V is TRBV4-1 and J is TRBJ2-1; 7 positions match TRBD2. Unmatched junction bases numbered 3, after V lost 8 bases and J lost 5 bases. The CDR3 extends over 12 amino acids. Germline V CDR1 and CDR2: MGHRA, YSYEKL.

The chain joins TRBV27 to TRBJ1-2; tentative D call: TRBD1 (6 bases). V was cut by 5 bases and J by 4 bases, with 14 bases left in between. Looked up from germline, CDR1 is MNHEY and CDR2 is SMNVEV (reference sequence). The CDR3 is made up of 14 amino acids. The CDR3 nucleotides read TGTGCCAGCAGTAACACAGGGTTCGGCTATGGCTACACCTTC. Its protein product is CASSNTGFGYGYTF.

This clonotype was counted between two and nine times. The V gene is TRBV6-2 or TRBV6-3, the J gene TRBJ2-5, with 8 bases identical to TRBD1. V was pared by 2 bases and J by 6 bases, with 5 bases of the junction left unmatched. The CDR3 is made up of 14 amino acids. CDR1 and CDR2 from the germline V gene are MNHEY and SVGEGT. The CDR3 coding sequence is TGTGCCAGCAGTTACCCAGACAGGGGACAGACCCAGTACTTC. It yields the protein CASSYPDRGQTQYF.

The chain joins TRBV4-1 to TRBJ2-1, with 9 nucleotides matching TRBD2. The V gene end was trimmed by 0 bases and the J gene end by 8 bases; junction bases not matched to a gene: 14. The CDR3 loop spans 18 amino acids. Germline CDR1 and CDR2: MGHRA and YSYEKL. This chain's CDR3 is CASSQDSASGGRAHEQFF. CDR3 nucleotide sequence: TGCGCCAGCAGCCAAGATTCGGCTTCTGGCGGGAGGGCCCATGAGCAGTTCTTC.

This clonotype appeared a few times. The chain links TRBV11-2 to TRBJ2-1, with 8 bases aligning to TRBD2. This CDR3 is 17 amino acids long. J lost 3 bases, V lost 7 bases, and 14 bases had no gene match. Germline V lookup: CDR1 SGHAT, CDR2 FQNNGV. This CDR3 is CASKYRREAKGYNEQFF. The CDR3 DNA sequence: TGTGCCAGCAAATATCGGCGGGAGGCGAAAGGCTACAATGAGCAGTTCTTC. Based on the CDR3 plus reference TRBV11-2 and TRBJ2-1, the full variable domain is EAGVAQSPRYKIIEKRQSVAFWCNPISGHATLYWYQQILGQGPKLLIQFQNNGVVDDSQLPKDRFSAERLKGVDSTLKIQPAKLEDSAVYLCASKYRREAKGYNEQFFGPGTRLTVL.

Only a few counts were recorded for this clonotype. The chain is built from TRBV7-9 and TRBJ2-1; TRBD2 aligns across 16 bases. The germline V gene encodes CDR1 SEHNR and CDR2 FQNEAQ (reference sequence). Germline trimming cut 2 bases from V and 4 bases from J; bases unmatched to any gene: 17. There are 22 residues in the CDR3. The CDR3 reads CASSLSRSGLAGGPGSYNEQFF. The CDR3 bases are TGTGCCAGCAGCTTATCTCGGTCGGGACTAGCGGGAGGGCCCGGTTCTTACAATGAGCAGTTCTTC.

In its sample, this clonotype was seen a few times. V is TRBV11-2 and J is TRBJ2-5, with 11 nucleotides matching TRBD2. V gave up 3 bases and J gave up 2 bases; unmatched junction bases: 5. This CDR3 is 16 amino acids long. Germline assignment: CDR1 SGHAT and CDR2 FQNNGV. The CDR3 nucleotides are TGTGCCAGCAGCTTGTCCAGGACTAGCGGGCAAGAGACCCAGTACTTC. It yields the protein CASSLSRTSGQETQYF.